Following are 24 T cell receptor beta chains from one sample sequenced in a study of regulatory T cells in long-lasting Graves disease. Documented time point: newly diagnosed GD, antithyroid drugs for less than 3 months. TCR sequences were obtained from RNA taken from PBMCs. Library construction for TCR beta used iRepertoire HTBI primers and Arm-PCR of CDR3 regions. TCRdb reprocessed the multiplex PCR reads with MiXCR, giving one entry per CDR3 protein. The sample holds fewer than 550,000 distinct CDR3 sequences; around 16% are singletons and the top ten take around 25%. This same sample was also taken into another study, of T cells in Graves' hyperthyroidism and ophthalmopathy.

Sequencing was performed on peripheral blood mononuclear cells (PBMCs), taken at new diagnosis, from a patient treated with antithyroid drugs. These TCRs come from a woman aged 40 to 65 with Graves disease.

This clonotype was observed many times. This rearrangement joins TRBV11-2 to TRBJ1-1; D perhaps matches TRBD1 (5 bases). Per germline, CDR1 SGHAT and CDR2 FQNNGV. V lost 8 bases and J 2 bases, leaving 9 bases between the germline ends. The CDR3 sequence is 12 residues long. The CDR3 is CASGRDNTEAFF. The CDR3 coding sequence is TGTGCCAGCGGCAGGGATAACACTGAAGCTTTCTTT.

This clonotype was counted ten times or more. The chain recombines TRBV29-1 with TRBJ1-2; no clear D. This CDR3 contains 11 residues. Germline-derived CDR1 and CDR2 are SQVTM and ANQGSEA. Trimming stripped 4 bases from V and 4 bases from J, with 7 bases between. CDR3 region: CSVGGIYGYTF. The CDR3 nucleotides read TGCAGCGTTGGAGGGATCTATGGCTACACCTTC.

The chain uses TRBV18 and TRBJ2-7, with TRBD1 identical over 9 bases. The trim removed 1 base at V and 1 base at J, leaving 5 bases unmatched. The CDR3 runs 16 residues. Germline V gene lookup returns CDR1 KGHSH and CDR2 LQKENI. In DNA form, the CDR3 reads TGTGCCAGCTCACCACGTACAGGGGGCGTTTCCTACGAGCAGTACTTC. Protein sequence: CASSPRTGGVSYEQYF.

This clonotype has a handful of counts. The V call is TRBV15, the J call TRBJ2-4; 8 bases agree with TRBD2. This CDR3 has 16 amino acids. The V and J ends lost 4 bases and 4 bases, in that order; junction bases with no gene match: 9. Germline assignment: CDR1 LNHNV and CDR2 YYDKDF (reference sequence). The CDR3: CATSTKRREVKNIQYF. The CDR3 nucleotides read TGTGCCACCAGCACCAAACGGCGGGAGGTAAAAAACATTCAGTACTTC.

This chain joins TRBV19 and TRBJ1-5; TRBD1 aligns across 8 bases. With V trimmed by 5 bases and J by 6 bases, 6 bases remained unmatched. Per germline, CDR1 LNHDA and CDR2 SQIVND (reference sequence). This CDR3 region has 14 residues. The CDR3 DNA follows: TGTGCCAGTAGTCCCCGACAGGGGCCTCAGCCCCAGCATTTT. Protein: CASSPRQGPQPQHF.

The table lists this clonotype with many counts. The CDR3 region is CASSEWVVAEAFF. CDR3 bases: TGCGCCAGCAGTGAGTGGGTTGTCGCTGAAGCTTTCTTT. J is TRBJ1-1 and V is TRBV10-2; D gene ambiguous. Germline assignment: CDR1 WSHSY and CDR2 SAAADI. The CDR3 is 13 residues long. V was cut by 1 base and J by 6 bases, with 9 bases left in between.

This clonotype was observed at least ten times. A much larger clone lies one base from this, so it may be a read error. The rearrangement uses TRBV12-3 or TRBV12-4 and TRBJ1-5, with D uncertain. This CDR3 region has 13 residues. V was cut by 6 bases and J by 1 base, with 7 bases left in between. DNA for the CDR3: TGTGCCAGCAGCCGAACCAGCAATCAGCCCCAGCATTTT. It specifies CASSRTSNQPQHF.

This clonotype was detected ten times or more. The CDR3 bases are TGTGCCAGCAGTGACAGTCCTAACTATGGCTACACCTTC. Translation gives CASSDSPNYGYTF. This chain uses TRBV2 with TRBJ1-2; D is ambiguous. Trimming cost V 3 bases and J 0 bases, with 5 bases left between them. The CDR3 runs 13 residues. The V gene's germline CDR1 is SNHLY and CDR2 FYNNEI.

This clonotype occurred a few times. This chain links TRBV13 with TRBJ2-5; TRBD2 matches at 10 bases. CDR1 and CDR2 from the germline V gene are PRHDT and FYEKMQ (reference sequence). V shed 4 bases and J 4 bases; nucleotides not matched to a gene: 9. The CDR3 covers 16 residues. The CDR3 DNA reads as TGTGCCAGCAGCTATAGAAGCGGGGGGGCCGGAGAGACCCAGTACTTC. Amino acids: CASSYRSGGAGETQYF.

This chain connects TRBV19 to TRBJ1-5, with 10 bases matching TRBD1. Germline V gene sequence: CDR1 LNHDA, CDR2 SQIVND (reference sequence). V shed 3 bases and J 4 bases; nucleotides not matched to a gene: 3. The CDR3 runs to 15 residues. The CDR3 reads CASSILDRGNQPQHF. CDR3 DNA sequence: TGTGCCAGTAGTATTTTGGACAGGGGGAATCAGCCCCAGCATTTT.

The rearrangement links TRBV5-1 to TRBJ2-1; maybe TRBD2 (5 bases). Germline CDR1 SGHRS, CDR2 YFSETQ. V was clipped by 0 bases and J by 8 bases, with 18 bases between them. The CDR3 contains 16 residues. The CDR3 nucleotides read TGCGCCAGCAGCTTGGATCGGGGATCCCCCTCTGATGAGCAGTTCTTC. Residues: CASSLDRGSPSDEQFF.

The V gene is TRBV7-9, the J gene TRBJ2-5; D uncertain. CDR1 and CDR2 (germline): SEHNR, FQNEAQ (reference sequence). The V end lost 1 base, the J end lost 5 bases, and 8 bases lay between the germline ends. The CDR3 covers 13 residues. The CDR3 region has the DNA TGTGCCAGCAGCTTAGGTTTAATGGAGACCCAGTACTTC. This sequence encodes CASSLGLMETQYF.

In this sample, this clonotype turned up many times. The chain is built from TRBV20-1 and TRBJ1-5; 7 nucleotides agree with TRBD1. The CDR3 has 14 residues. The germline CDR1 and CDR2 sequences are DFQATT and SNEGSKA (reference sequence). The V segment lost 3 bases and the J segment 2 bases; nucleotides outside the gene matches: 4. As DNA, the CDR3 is TGCAGTGCTAGTCTCGGGACAGGCAATCAGCCCCAGCATTTT. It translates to CSASLGTGNQPQHF.

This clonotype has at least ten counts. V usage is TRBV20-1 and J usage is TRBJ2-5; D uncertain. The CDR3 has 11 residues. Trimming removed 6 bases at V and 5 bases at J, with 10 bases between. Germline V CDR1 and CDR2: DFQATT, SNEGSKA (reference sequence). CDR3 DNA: TGCAGTGCGAATCCCCTCGAGACCCAGTACTTC. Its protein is CSANPLETQYF.

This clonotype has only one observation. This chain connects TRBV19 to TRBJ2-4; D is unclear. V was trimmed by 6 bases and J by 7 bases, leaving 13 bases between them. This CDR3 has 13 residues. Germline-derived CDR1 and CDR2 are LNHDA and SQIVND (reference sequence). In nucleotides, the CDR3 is TGTGCCAGTAGCAACGTTCTAGTGAACATTCAGTACTTC. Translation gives CASSNVLVNIQYF.

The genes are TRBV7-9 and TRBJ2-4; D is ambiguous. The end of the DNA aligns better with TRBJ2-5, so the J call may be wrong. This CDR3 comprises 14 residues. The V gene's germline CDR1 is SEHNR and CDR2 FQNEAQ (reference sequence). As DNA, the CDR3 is TGTGCCAGCAGCCACCCCGAGGCATGGGAGACCCAGTACTTC. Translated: CASSHPEAWETQYF.

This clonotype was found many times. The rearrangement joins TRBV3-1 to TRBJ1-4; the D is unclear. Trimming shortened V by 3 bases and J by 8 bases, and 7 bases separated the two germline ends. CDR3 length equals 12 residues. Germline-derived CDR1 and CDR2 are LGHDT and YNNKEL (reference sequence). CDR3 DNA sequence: TGTGCCAGCAGCCAGCTCCGCGAAAAACTGTTTTTT. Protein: CASSQLREKLFF. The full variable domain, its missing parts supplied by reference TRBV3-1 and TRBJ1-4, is DTAVSQTPKYLVTQMGNDKSIKCEQNLGHDTMYWYKQDSKKFLKIMFSYNNKELIINETVPNRFSPKSPDKAHLNLHINSLELGDSAVYFCASSQLREKLFFGSGTQLSVL.

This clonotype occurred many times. The CDR3 DNA is TGTGCCTTCGGAAAGGACGGTAATTCACCCCTCCACTTT. Translating gives CAFGKDGNSPLHF. V gene TRBV3-1 combines with J gene TRBJ1-6; no clear D. CDR3 length equals 13 residues. The V gene lost 11 bases and the J gene lost 6 bases, with 14 bases spanning the gap. The germline V gene encodes CDR1 LGHDT and CDR2 YNNKEL (reference sequence).

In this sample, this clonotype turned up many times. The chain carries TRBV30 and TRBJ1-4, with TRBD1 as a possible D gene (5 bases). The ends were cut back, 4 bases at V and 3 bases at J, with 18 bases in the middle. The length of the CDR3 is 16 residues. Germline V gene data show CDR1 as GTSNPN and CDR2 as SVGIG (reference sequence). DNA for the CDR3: TGTGCCTGGAAGTGGAGCGGAGGGACGGCTAATGAAAAACTGTTTTTT. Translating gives CAWKWSGGTANEKLFF.

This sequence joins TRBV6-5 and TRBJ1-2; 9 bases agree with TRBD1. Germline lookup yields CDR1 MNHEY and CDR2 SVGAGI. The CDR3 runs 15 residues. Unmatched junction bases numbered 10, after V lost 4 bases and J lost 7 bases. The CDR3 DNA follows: TGTGCCAGCAGTTGGGGACTTACAGGGGGCCTTGGCTACACCTTC. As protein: CASSWGLTGGLGYTF.

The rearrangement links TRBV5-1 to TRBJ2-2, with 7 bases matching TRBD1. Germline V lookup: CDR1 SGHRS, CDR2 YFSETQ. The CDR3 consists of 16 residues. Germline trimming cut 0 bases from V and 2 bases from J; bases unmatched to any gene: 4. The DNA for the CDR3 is TGCGCCAGCAGCTTGGGACAGGGACGCAACACCGGGGAGCTGTTTTTT. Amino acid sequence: CASSLGQGRNTGELFF.

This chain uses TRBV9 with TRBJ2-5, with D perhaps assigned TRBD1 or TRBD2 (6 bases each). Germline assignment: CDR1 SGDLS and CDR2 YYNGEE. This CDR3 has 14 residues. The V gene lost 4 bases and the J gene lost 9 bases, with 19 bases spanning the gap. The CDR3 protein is CASSIRQDRGSQYF. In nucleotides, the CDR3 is TGTGCCAGCAGCATTCGACAGGACCGGGGGTCCCAGTACTTC. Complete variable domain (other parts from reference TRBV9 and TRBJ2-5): DSGVTQTPKHLITATGQRVTLRCSPRSGDLSVYWYQQSLDQGLQFLIQYYNGEERAKGNILERFSAQQFPDLHSELNLSSLELGDSALYFCASSIRQDRGSQYFGPGTRLLVL.

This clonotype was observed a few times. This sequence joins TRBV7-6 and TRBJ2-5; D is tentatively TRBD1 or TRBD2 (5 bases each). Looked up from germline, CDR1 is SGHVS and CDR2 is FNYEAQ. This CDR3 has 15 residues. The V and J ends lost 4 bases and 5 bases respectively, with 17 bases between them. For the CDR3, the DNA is TGTGCCAGCAGCTATCCCGGGACGGGTCGGGAGACCCAGTACTTC. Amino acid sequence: CASSYPGTGRETQYF. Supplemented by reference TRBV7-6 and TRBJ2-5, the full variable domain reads GAGVSQSPRYKVTKRGQDVALRCDPISGHVSLYWYRQALGQGPEFLTYFNYEAQQDKSGLPNDRFSAERPEGSISTLTIQRTEQRDSAMYRCASSYPGTGRETQYFGPGTRLLVL.

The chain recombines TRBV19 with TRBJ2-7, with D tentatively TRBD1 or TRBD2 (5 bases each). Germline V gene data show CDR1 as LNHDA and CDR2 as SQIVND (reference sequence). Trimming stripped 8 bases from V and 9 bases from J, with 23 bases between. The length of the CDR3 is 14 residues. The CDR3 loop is CASRGEHPYERQYF. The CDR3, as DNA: TGTGCCAGTCGAGGGGAACACCCCTACGAGCGGCAGTACTTC.